A selection of T cell receptor beta chains follows, all from one sample in a study of T cell responses to AZD1222 COVID-19 vaccine. The assay was immunoSEQ multiplex PCR, and TCRdb's table has in-frame clones only and misses some. This table holds tens of thousands of clones, approximately 90% found once. Sequenced here: peripheral blood, sampled 28 days after the second AZD1222 dose. The origin of the receptors is an adult who received the AZD1222 COVID-19 vaccine. CDR3s include the opening cysteine and the closing phenylalanine or tryptophan. A D gene is named only where the DNA matches it firmly. Expanded clones get a size class; other rows say once, few or many, or leave the size out.

TRBD1 TRBJ2-7 TRBV7-6 once TGTGCCAGCAGCCCAGGACAGGCACAATCCTACGAGCAGTACTTC CASSPGQAQSYEQYF
. TRBJ1-4 TRBV7-9 . TGTGCCAGCAGCTCTATGACAGGAACTAATGAAAAACTGTTTTTT CASSSMTGTNEKLFF
. TRBJ1-2 TRBV30 once TGTGCCTGGAGTGTCGGGGGAAGGAGCTATGGCTACACCTTC CAWSVGGRSYGYTF
. TRBJ1-2 TRBV12-3/TRBV12-4 . TGTGCCAGCAGCAGCAGACAGACCTATGGCTACACCTTC CASSSRQTYGYTF
. TRBJ2-3 TRBV6-4 . TGTGCCAGCAGTGAAGGGGGAGGTGGCACAGATACGCAGTATTTT CASSEGGGGTDTQYF
. TRBJ1-2 TRBV11-3 . TGTGCCAGCAGCACCCACAGGGCTAACTATGGCTACACCTTC CASSTHRANYGYTF
. TRBJ2-1 TRBV15 . TGTGCCACCCTAATTTATCCCTCCTACAATGAGCAGTTCTTC CATLIYPSYNEQFF
. TRBJ2-5 TRBV9 . TGTGCCAGCAGCACCCGGGATAGAGTACAAGAGACCCAGTACTTC CASSTRDRVQETQYF
TRBD2 TRBJ2-2 TRBV6-2/TRBV6-3 . TGTGCCAGCAGTCTCGGGACTAGCGAAGCCGGGGAGCTGTTTTTT CASSLGTSEAGELFF
. TRBJ2-7 TRBV5-1 . TGCGCCAGCAGCCCATTGGGACTGACCGACTCCTACGAGCAGTACTTC CASSPLGLTDSYEQYF
TRBD2 TRBJ2-1 TRBV5-1 . TGCGCCAGCTCCCGGGGGGAGAGCATCAATGAGCAGTTCTTC CASSRGESINEQFF
. TRBJ1-2 TRBV2 few TGTGCCAGCACGATCATGAACTATGGCTACACCTTC CASTIMNYGYTF
TRBD2 TRBJ2-1 TRBV27 . TGTGCCAGCAGTCCACGGGGGGGCGTGGGGTTTAATGAGCAGTTCTTC CASSPRGGVGFNEQFF
. TRBJ1-3 TRBV3-1/TRBV3-2 . TGTGCCAGCACCGCTAGGGGGGGGCAATCTGGAAACACCATATATTTT CASTARGGQSGNTIYF